The 5 T cell receptor beta chains in this list originate from one sample, sequenced in a study of cytomegalovirus exposure and HLA in healthy donors. Both 60 Vbeta primers and 13 Jbeta primers went into the PCR. Assay: immunoSEQ multiplex PCR; the TCRdb copy retains only in-frame clones and omits some. The sample lists 150,000 to 200,000 clones; under 70% were seen once. Material for sequencing was PBMCs. The receptors shown here come from a woman aged 40 to 50 in good health and CMV-seropositive.

This clone was found a few times. Its ends do not fully match the called genes, so a read error is possible. This rearrangement joins TRBV7-7 to TRBJ1-1; unclear D gene. The germline gives CDR1 SSHAT, CDR2 FNYEAQ (reference sequence). This CDR3 comprises 13 residues. CDR3 region: CASSLDLAAEAFF. For the CDR3, the DNA is TGTGCTAGCAGCTTAGATCTCGCGGCTGAAGCTTTCTTT.

V usage is TRBV6-6 and J usage is TRBJ2-7; tentative D call: TRBD2 (5 bases). The ends were cut back, 4 bases at V and 3 bases at J, with 13 bases in the middle. The CDR3 extends over 14 amino acids. Germline CDR1 and CDR2: MNHNY and SVGAGI (reference sequence). CDR3 region: CASSSPEVHYEQYF. The CDR3 region has the DNA TGTGCCAGCAGTTCTCCGGAGGTCCACTACGAGCAGTACTTC.

J is TRBJ1-5 and V is TRBV7-9, with 8 nucleotides matching TRBD1. CDR1 is SEHNR and CDR2 is FQNEAQ in the germline V gene (reference sequence). The CDR3 covers 16 residues. V was pared by 5 bases and J by 6 bases, with 12 bases of the junction left unmatched. In DNA form, the CDR3 reads TGTGCCAGCAGCCCTTATACGGACAGGGCCGGTCAGCCCCAGCATTTT. Protein sequence: CASSPYTDRAGQPQHF.

The chain links TRBV28 to TRBJ2-1, with D tentatively TRBD1 (6 bases). Germline CDR1 reads MDHEN; CDR2 reads SYDVKM. Trimming removed 4 bases at V and 6 bases at J, with 16 bases between. CDR3 length: 15 residues. CDR3 amino acids: CASSSPGVESNEQFF. The CDR3 nucleotides are TGTGCCAGCAGTTCCCCAGGGGTAGAGAGCAATGAGCAGTTCTTC.

About this clone itself: At one end the junction does not follow the germline gene, possibly because of a read error. The chain uses TRBV6-5 and TRBJ1-5; no clear D. Germline CDR1 is MNHEY and CDR2 is SVGAGI. This CDR3 comprises 12 residues. As DNA, the CDR3 is TGTGCCAGCAAAGGCGGCAATCAGCCCCAGAATTTT. It encodes CASKGGNQPQNF.